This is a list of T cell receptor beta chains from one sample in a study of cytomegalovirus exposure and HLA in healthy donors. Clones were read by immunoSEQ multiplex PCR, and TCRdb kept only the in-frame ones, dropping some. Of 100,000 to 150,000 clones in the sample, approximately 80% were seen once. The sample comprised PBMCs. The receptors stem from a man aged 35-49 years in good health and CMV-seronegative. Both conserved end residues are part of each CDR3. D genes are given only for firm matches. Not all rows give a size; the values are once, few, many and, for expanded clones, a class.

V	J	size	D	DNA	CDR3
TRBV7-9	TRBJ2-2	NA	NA	TGTGCCAGCAGCTCGCGAGGGGGATCGAACACCGGGGAGCTGTTTTTT	CASSSRGGSNTGELFF
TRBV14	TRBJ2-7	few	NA	TGTGCCAGCAGCCGAAATTTCTACGAGCAGTACTTC	CASSRNFYEQYF
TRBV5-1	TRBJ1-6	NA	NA	TGCGCCAGCAGCTTTACAGAATTAGGAAATTCACCCCTCCACTTT	CASSFTELGNSPLHF
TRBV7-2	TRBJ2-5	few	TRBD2	TGTGCCAGCAGCCCGGGATTTAGCGGGGGGGCGGGAGAGACCCAGTACTTC	CASSPGFSGGAGETQYF
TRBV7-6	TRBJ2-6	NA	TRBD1	TGTGCCAGCAGCTTAGTGGGACAGGTGGGACCCTCTGGGGCCAACGTCCTGACTTTC	CASSLVGQVGPSGANVLTF
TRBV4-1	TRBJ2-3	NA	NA	TGCGCCAGCAGCCAACCGGGGAGCGGCATCACAGATACGCAGTATTTT	CASSQPGSGITDTQYF
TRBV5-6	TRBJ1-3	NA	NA	TGTGCCAGCAGCTTCCAGGCTCGAAACACCATATATTTT	CASSFQARNTIYF
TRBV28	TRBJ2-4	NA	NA	TGTGCCAGCAGCTCCAATCAGGCGGGGAGCCTCTTAGCCAAAAACATTCAGTACTTC	CASSSNQAGSLLAKNIQYF
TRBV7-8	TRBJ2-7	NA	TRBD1	TGTGCCAGCAGCCCCCGGGACAGGGTCTACGAGCAGTACTTC	CASSPRDRVYEQYF
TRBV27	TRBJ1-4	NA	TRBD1	TGTGCCAGCAGTACCAACAGGGGGCGCAATGAAAAACTGTTTTTT	CASSTNRGRNEKLFF
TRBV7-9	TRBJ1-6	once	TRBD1	TGTGCCAGCAGCTTAGTACCAGGGGGCTCCTATAATTCACCCCTCCACTTT	CASSLVPGGSYNSPLHF
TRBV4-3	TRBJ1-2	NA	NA	TGCGCCAGCAGCCAAGATTTGAACAGTCTCTATGGCTACACCTTC	CASSQDLNSLYGYTF
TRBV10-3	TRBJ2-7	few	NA	TGTGCCATCAGTGATTTTCCGGACAACTACGAGCAGTACTTC	CAISDFPDNYEQYF
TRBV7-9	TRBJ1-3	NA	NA	TGTGCCAGCAGCCTCAATCTGCTTGAGGGAAACACCATATATTTT	CASSLNLLEGNTIYF
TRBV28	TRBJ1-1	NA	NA	TGTGCCAGCAGTTTAGGACAAGGCCCCTTGAACACTGAAGCTTTCTTT	CASSLGQGPLNTEAFF
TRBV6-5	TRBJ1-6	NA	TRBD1	TGTGCCAGCAGCAGGACAGGGGGCATGTCACCCCTCCACTTT	CASSRTGGMSPLHF
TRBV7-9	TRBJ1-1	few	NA	TGTGCCAGCAGCTTAAGCAACACTGAAGCTTTCTTT	CASSLSNTEAFF
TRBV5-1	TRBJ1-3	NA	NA	TGCGCCAGCACCTCCGAGGGCGCAGCCGGAAACACCATATATTTT	CASTSEGAAGNTIYF
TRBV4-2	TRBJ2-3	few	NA	TGTGCCAGCAGCCAAGACACCAGGGGCTTTACTAGCACAGATACGCAGTATTTT	CASSQDTRGFTSTDTQYF
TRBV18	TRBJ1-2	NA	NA	TGTGCCAGCTCACCACCTTTACGGACTGTTAACTATGGCTACACCTTC	CASSPPLRTVNYGYTF
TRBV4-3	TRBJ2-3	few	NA	TGCGCCAGCAGCCAAGAGGGCTTGGCCACCTGGGCGGGAGATACGCAGTATTTT	CASSQEGLATWAGDTQYF
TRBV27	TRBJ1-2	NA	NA	TGTGCCAGCAGTAGGTGGGCCCCGGAGGGCTATGGCTACACCTTC	CASSRWAPEGYGYTF
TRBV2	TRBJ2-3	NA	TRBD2	TGTGCCAGCAGTCCCCTTCGGACTAGCGGGACAGGTGATACGCAGTATTTT	CASSPLRTSGTGDTQYF
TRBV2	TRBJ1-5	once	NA	TGTGCCAGCAGCCGGGAATACAATCAGCCCCAGCATTTT	CASSREYNQPQHF
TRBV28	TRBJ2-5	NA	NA	TGTGCCAGCAGTTTTTCCAGTCAAGAGACCCAGTACTTC	CASSFSSQETQYF
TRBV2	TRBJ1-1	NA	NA	TGTGCCAGCAGTGCAAAACAGATAAACACTGAAGCTTTCTTT	CASSAKQINTEAFF
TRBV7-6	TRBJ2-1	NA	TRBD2	TGTGCCAGCAGCTTAGGTGCGGGGGTTGGCAATGAGCAGTTCTTC	CASSLGAGVGNEQFF
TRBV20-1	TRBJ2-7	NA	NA	TGCAGTGCTTTGGAGTACGAGCAGTACTTC	CSALEYEQYF
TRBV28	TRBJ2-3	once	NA	TGTGCCAGCAGTTTGGCGGGGAGCACAGATACGCAGTATTTT	CASSLAGSTDTQYF
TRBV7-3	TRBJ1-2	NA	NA	TGTGCCAGCAGCTTAAGGCGGATCCCAGAAGGCTACACCTTC	CASSLRRIPEGYTF
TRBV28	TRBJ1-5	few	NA	TGTGCCAGCAGCCGGGGGGGCCGAGATAGCAATCAGCCCCAGCATTTT	CASSRGGRDSNQPQHF
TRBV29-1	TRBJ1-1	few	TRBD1	TGCAGCGCCACAGGGGACACTGAAGCTTTCTTT	CSATGDTEAFF